Following are 12 T cell receptor beta chains from one sample sequenced in a study of T cells in Graves' hyperthyroidism and ophthalmopathy (dated by TCRdb to between 2019 and 2020). The receptor library was made with multiplex PCR. The instrument was an Illumina HiSeq 2000. TCR beta CDR3 regions were amplified from RNA transcripts. The first round of RT-PCR for the TCR CDR3 was performed with the HTBI primer set and the Qiagen OneStep RT-PCR kit. TCRdb reprocessed the public reads (quality trimming at Q25 with fastp, clone calling with MiXCR) and kept in-frame beta chains. Each CDR3 protein gets just one entry, which takes the most common genes and DNA from the rows behind it. For this sample there are around 580,000 distinct CDR3 sequences; approximately 44% appear just once. Around 7.7% of the sample is held by the ten biggest clonotypes. The sequenced sample was peripheral blood or thyroid tissue (not recorded which). The origin of the receptors is a young woman with Graves' hyperthyroidism.

J is TRBJ2-2 and V is TRBV5-6, with 9 bases identical to TRBD2. There are 16 residues in the CDR3. V shed 4 bases, J shed 2 bases, and the junction held 6 bases outside the gene matches. Germline CDR1 reads SGHDT; CDR2 reads YYEEEE. The CDR3 is CASSQRTSANTGELFF. The CDR3 DNA follows: TGTGCCAGCAGCCAGCGGACTAGCGCCAACACCGGGGAGCTGTTTTTT. Together with reference TRBV5-6 and TRBJ2-2, the CDR3 gives the full variable domain: DAGVTQSPTHLIKTRGQQVTLRCSPKSGHDTVSWYQQALGQGPQFIFQYYEEEERQRGNFPDRFSGHQFPNYSSELNVNALLLGDSALYLCASSQRTSANTGELFFGEGSRLTVL.

This clonotype occurred many times. The chain has TRBV25-1 and TRBJ2-7, with TRBD2 matching over 10 bases. This CDR3 is 15 amino acids long. The trim removed 3 bases at V and 5 bases at J, leaving 7 bases unmatched. CDR1 MGHDK and CDR2 SYGVNS come from the germline V gene. CDR3 in amino acids: CASSENQLAGHEQYF. CDR3 nucleotides: TGTGCCAGCAGTGAGAATCAACTAGCGGGACACGAGCAGTACTTC.

With respect to this clonotype: The junction does not match germline at one end; this may be a read error. The rearrangement links TRBV7-9 to TRBJ2-7; 11 bases are a match to TRBD2. This CDR3 comprises 16 residues. Germline V gene sequence: CDR1 SEHNR, CDR2 FQNEAQ (reference sequence). This CDR3 is CASSPEGTSGSYKQYF. The CDR3 nucleotides are TGTGCCAGCAGCCCCGAGGGGACTAGCGGCTCCTACAAGCAGTACTTC.

The CDR3 is CATGAGDTDTQYF. Here the CDR3 DNA reads TGCGCCACAGGGGCGGGAGACACAGATACGCAGTATTTT. This chain uses TRBV10-2 with TRBJ2-3, with a tentative D call TRBD2 (7 bases). This CDR3 has 13 residues. The germline V gene has CDR1 WSHSY and CDR2 SAAADI. Deletions cut 10 bases from V and 2 bases from J, with 13 bases between.

This clonotype was detected many times. The V and J genes are TRBV20-1 and TRBJ2-5, with D unresolved. V lost 6 bases to trimming and J lost 5 bases, with 10 bases between them. Per germline, CDR1 DFQATT and CDR2 SNEGSKA (reference sequence). This CDR3 comprises 11 residues. The CDR3 DNA sequence: TGCAGTGCCCCTGTGTGGGAGACCCAGTACTTC. Its translation is CSAPVWETQYF.

Notes on this clonotype: One end of the junction does not line up with germline, which may come from a read error. This chain links TRBV20-1 with TRBJ2-2, with D possibly TRBD1 on 5 matching bases. The V gene's germline CDR1 is DFQATT and CDR2 SNEGSKA (reference sequence). This CDR3 has 14 residues. The CDR3 DNA sequence: TGTGCCTGGAGTGTAAAGGGGCACACCGGGGAGCTGTTTTTT. The encoded protein is CAWSVKGHTGELFF.

The table lists this clonotype with a few counts. The chain carries TRBV5-1 and TRBJ2-7; 10 bases fit TRBD2. The J call may be mistaken, given a closer DNA end match to TRBJ2-1. The CDR3 spans 15 residues. Germline CDR1 is SGHRS and CDR2 is YFSETQ. CDR3 loop: CASSARLAGLNEQFF. CDR3 bases: TGCGCCAGCAGCGCCCGACTAGCGGGTCTCAATGAGCAGTTCTTC.

CDR3 sequence (DNA): TGTGCCAGCAGCTTATCGGTAGCGGGACATTCGTACCAAGAGACCCAGTACTTC. Protein sequence: CASSLSVAGHSYQETQYF. The chain joins TRBV7-8 to TRBJ2-5; 8 bases are shared with TRBD2. Looked up from germline, CDR1 is SGHVS and CDR2 is FQNEAQ. V trimming: 2 bases; J trimming: 0 bases; junction bases outside the gene matches: 11. This CDR3 has 18 residues.

The chain uses TRBV7-9 and TRBJ1-2; D might be TRBD1 (5 bases). The CDR3 loop spans 16 amino acids. In germline, CDR1 is SEHNR, CDR2 FQNEAQ (reference sequence). V shed 5 bases and J shed 0 bases, with 16 bases lying between them. The CDR3 nucleotides are TGTGCCAGCAGCCCCCCGTGGGGACCGACTAACTATGGCTACACCTTC. This translates into CASSPPWGPTNYGYTF.

This clonotype came up many times. The chain has TRBV7-2 and TRBJ1-2, with 9 bases matching TRBD1. The CDR3 is made up of 16 amino acids. Unmatched junction bases numbered 15, after V lost 5 bases and J lost 8 bases. The germline V gene has CDR1 SGHTA and CDR2 FQGNSA. CDR3 DNA: TGTGCCAGCAGCCACCGACCGGGACAGGGTGCGGAGGGCTACACCTTC. The encoded protein is CASSHRPGQGAEGYTF.

This clonotype was found many times. This chain links TRBV15 with TRBJ2-7; D possibly corresponds to TRBD1 (6 bases). The CDR3 extends over 15 amino acids. The germline V and J ends were trimmed by 0 bases and 0 bases, with 9 bases remaining between them. Germline V gene data show CDR1 as LNHNV and CDR2 as YYDKDF (reference sequence). CDR3 DNA: TGTGCCACCAGCAGAGAGGTAGGGGGCTCCTACGAGCAGTACTTC. Its protein is CATSREVGGSYEQYF.

The table lists this clonotype with many counts. The V and J genes are TRBV9 and TRBJ2-7, with 12 positions matching TRBD1. The germline V gene has CDR1 SGDLS and CDR2 YYNGEE. J lost 5 bases, V lost 4 bases, and 4 bases had no gene match. This CDR3 spans 14 amino acids. The CDR3 DNA follows: TGTGCCAGCAGCATCGGGACAGGGGGCAACGAGCAGTACTTC. Translation gives CASSIGTGGNEQYF.